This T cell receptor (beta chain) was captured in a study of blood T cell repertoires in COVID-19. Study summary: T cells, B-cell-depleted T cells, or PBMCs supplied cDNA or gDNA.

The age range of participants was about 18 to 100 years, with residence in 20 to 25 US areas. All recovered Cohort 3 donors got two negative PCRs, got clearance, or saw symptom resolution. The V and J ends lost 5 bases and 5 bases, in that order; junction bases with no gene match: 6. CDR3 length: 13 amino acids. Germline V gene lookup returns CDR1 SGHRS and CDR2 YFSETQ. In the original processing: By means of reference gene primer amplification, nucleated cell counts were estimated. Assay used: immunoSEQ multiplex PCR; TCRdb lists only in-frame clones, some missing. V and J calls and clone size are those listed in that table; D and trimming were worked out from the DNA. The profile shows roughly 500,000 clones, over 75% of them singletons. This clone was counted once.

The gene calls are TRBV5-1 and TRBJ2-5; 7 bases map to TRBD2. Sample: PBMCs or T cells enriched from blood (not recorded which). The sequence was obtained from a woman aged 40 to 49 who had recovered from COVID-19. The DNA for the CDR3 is TGCGCCAGCAGGGCGGGAGCGGAGGAGACCCAGTACTTC. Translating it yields CASRAGAEETQYF.